Below, 17 T cell receptor beta chains from the same sample are listed, as sequenced in a study of blood T cell repertoires in COVID-19. TCRdb keeps only in-frame clones here, not all; method: immunoSEQ multiplex PCR. The table has 350,000 to 500,000 clones, approximately 91% seen once. Input material: PBMCs or T cells enriched from blood (not recorded which). Receptors originate from a young woman who had been exposed to COVID-19.

This chain connects TRBV3-1 (or the pseudogene TRBV3-2) to TRBJ2-5; possible D gene TRBD1, 5 bases. V lost 4 bases and J lost 4, with 10 bases in between. CDR3 length equals 13 residues. Per the germline V gene, CDR1 is LGHDT and CDR2 is YNNKEL (reference sequence). Here the CDR3 reads CASSPWGRETQYF. The CDR3 bases are TGTGCCAGCAGCCCTTGGGGCCGAGAGACCCAGTACTTC.

The rearrangement uses TRBV28 and TRBJ1-4; possibly TRBD1 for D (6 bases). CDR1 and CDR2 (germline): MDHEN, SYDVKM. The CDR3 spans 13 residues. Between the trimmed V and J ends, which lost 6 bases and 5 bases, there was a span of 10 bases. The CDR3 sequence: CASRQGQNEKLFF. The DNA of the CDR3 is TGTGCCAGCAGACAAGGACAGAATGAAAAACTGTTTTTT.

The chain employs TRBV28 and TRBJ1-2; possibly TRBD1 for D (5 bases). CDR3 length: 13 residues. V was clipped by 7 bases and J by 6 bases, with 15 bases between them. The germline gives CDR1 MDHEN, CDR2 SYDVKM. The DNA of the CDR3 is TGTGCCAGCAAGGGCAGGGTAAGGGATGGCTACACCTTC. It yields the protein CASKGRVRDGYTF.

This chain joins TRBV19 and TRBJ1-1, with TRBD1 as a possible D gene (5 bases). CDR1 LNHDA and CDR2 SQIVND come from the germline V gene (reference sequence). Between the trimmed V and J ends, which lost 7 bases and 6 bases, there was a span of 15 bases. The CDR3 runs to 13 residues. The CDR3 DNA follows: TGTGCCAGTACCCTCGGGGGGGTTGCTGAAGCTTTCTTT. Protein: CASTLGGVAEAFF.

The chain is built from TRBV25-1 and TRBJ2-7, with TRBD2 matching 8 bases. Germline V gene data show CDR1 as MGHDK and CDR2 as SYGVNS. The CDR3 length is 13 residues. The trim removed 7 bases at V and 4 bases at J, leaving 6 bases unmatched. The CDR3 here is CASTPGLGYEQYF. The CDR3 coding sequence is TGTGCCAGCACCCCGGGACTAGGGTACGAGCAGTACTTC.

CDR3 nucleotides: TGTGCCAGCAGCCCCCGGGACAGGGTCCACGAGCAGTACTTC. This encodes CASSPRDRVHEQYF. The V and J genes are TRBV14 and TRBJ2-7; 9 positions agree with TRBD1. Germline loops: CDR1 SGHDN, CDR2 FVKESK. The V and J ends lost 4 bases and 5 bases, in that order; junction bases with no gene match: 6. The CDR3 runs to 14 residues.

The chain recombines TRBV18 with TRBJ1-1; a weak D match, TRBD1 (6 bases). V dropped 4 bases and J dropped 5 bases, with 17 bases sitting between them. The CDR3 contains 15 residues. From germline, CDR1 is KGHSH and CDR2 LQKENI. The DNA of the CDR3 is TGTGCCAGCTCACGCCCCGGACAGCGGCGGACTGAAGCTTTCTTT. Protein: CASSRPGQRRTEAFF.

V is TRBV6-5 and J is TRBJ2-2; tentative D call: TRBD2 (6 bases). V was clipped by 0 bases and J by 8 bases, with 7 bases between them. CDR3 length equals 13 residues. Germline CDR1 is MNHEY and CDR2 is SVGAGI. The CDR3 DNA reads TGTGCCAGCAGTTACTCCGGGGGTGGGGAGCTGTTTTTT. The encoded protein is CASSYSGGGELFF.

The genes are TRBV25-1 and TRBJ2-1; 7 nucleotides match TRBD1. This CDR3 region has 16 residues. Germline assignment: CDR1 MGHDK and CDR2 SYGVNS. Trimming at V came to 4 bases and at J to 8 bases, leaving 14 bases not matched to a gene. As DNA, the CDR3 is TGTGCCAGCAGTGGGTTGACAGGGTCTCGTTGGGATGAGCAGTTCTTC. It translates to CASSGLTGSRWDEQFF.

The V and J genes are TRBV4-3 and TRBJ2-7; possible D gene TRBD1, 6 bases. V dropped 4 bases and J dropped 0 bases, with 16 bases sitting between them. The CDR3 has 16 residues. Germline CDR1 LGHNA, CDR2 YSLEER. CDR3 coding DNA: TGCGCCAGCAGCCGACAGGTAACGCAGAGCTCCTACGAGCAGTACTTC. It is translated as CASSRQVTQSSYEQYF.

The chain combines TRBV3-1 (or the pseudogene TRBV3-2) with TRBJ2-2; 7 bases fit TRBD2. Germline CDR1 reads LGHDT; CDR2 reads YNNKEL (reference sequence). The ends lost 1 base at V and 3 bases at J; junction bases unmatched: 5. CDR3 length equals 16 residues. The CDR3 is CASSQGRDYHTGELFF. CDR3 in DNA: TGTGCCAGCAGCCAAGGCCGGGACTACCACACCGGGGAGCTGTTTTTT.

The gene calls are TRBV7-8 and TRBJ2-2; 7 nucleotides line up with TRBD2. Unmatched junction bases numbered 5, after V lost 11 bases and J lost 5 bases. This CDR3 has 12 amino acids. CDR1 is SGHVS and CDR2 is FQNEAQ in the germline V gene. The CDR3 sequence: CAEGAGTGELFF. DNA of the CDR3: TGTGCCGAAGGAGCGGGAACCGGGGAGCTGTTTTTT.

Only one count was recorded for this clone. The V gene is TRBV5-1, the J gene TRBJ1-2, with TRBD1 matching 12 bases. With 4 bases clipped from V and 1 base from J, the junction kept 11 bases outside the gene matches. Germline V gene sequence: CDR1 SGHRS, CDR2 YFSETQ. The CDR3 spans 18 residues. CDR3 bases: TGCGCCAGCAGCCCCCAACCGGGACAGGGGGCAGTTAACTATGGCTACACCTTC. It translates to CASSPQPGQGAVNYGYTF.

In its sample, this clone was seen many times. J is TRBJ1-1 and V is TRBV5-6; maybe TRBD1 (6 bases). The length of the CDR3 is 13 residues. With 3 bases removed from V and 1 base from J, the gap between germline ends came to 7 bases. CDR1 is SGHDT, CDR2 YYEEEE, per germline. In nucleotides, the CDR3 is TGTGCCAGCAGCTGGGGACAGAACACTGAAGCTTTCTTT. Its translation: CASSWGQNTEAFF.

The chain has TRBV19 and TRBJ2-5; no firm D call. Germline loops: CDR1 LNHDA, CDR2 SQIVND (reference sequence). Trimming cost V 3 bases and J 3 bases, with 8 bases left between them. The CDR3 is made up of 13 amino acids. For the CDR3, the DNA is TGTGCCAGTAGTATCCGCGCCGAAGAGACCCAGTACTTC. It codes for CASSIRAEETQYF.

The chain recombines TRBV7-2 with TRBJ1-6; TRBD1 is a possible D gene (5 bases). There are 12 residues in the CDR3. The V end lost 5 bases, the J end lost 12 bases, and 11 bases lay between the germline ends. The germline V gene has CDR1 SGHTA and CDR2 FQGNSA. The CDR3 sequence is CASSHWQGPLHF. CDR3 in DNA: TGTGCCAGCAGCCATTGGCAGGGACCCCTCCACTTT.

The CDR3 nucleotides are TGTGCCAGCAGCTTAGCGAGTAGCGGGAGGGAGACCCAGTACTTC. Translation gives CASSLASSGRETQYF. The rearrangement joins TRBV7-2 to TRBJ2-5, with 10 bases matching TRBD2. The germline V gene has CDR1 SGHTA and CDR2 FQGNSA. This CDR3 region has 15 residues. V shed 0 bases and J 5 bases; nucleotides not matched to a gene: 3.